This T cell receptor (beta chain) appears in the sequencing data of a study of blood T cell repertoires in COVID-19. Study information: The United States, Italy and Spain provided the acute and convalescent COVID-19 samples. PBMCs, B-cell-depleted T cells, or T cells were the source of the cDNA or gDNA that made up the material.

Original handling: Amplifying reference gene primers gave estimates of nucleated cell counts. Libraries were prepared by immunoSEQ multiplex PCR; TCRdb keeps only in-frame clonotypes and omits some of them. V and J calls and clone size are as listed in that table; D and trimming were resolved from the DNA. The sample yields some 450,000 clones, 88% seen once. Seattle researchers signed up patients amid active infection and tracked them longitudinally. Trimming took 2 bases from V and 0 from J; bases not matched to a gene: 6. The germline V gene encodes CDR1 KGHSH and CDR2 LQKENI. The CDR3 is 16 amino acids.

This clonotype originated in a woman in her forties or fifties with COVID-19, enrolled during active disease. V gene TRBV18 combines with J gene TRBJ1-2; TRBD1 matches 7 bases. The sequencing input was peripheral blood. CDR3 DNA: TGTGCCAGCTCACCAGGAAAGGGGGCGGCTAACTATGGCTACACCTTC. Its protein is CASSPGKGAANYGYTF.